These T cell receptor beta chains were read from a single sample in a study of shared clonotypes between healthy human individuals. Profiling relied on immunoSEQ multiplex PCR, and the TCRdb table lists in-frame clones only, not all of them. This sample has almost 750,000 clones, with 72% found just once. Sequencing used memory CD4+ T cells sorted from blood. These receptors were collected from a woman aged 30 to 39 in good health. Each CDR3 is given with its conserved first and last residue. A D gene is named only where the DNA matches it firmly. Rows may omit the clone size; those that give it use once, few, many or a size class.

>TRBV29-1|13|-|TRBJ2-6|-
TGCAGTTTTACCGGGACTTCGGCCAACGTCCTGACTTTC
CSFTGTSANVLTF
>TRBV19|14|TRBD1|TRBJ1-2|-
TGTGCCAGTAGACCAGGGGGACGCGCCTATGGCTACACCTTC
CASRPGGRAYGYTF
>TRBV4-2|16|-|TRBJ1-4|-
TGTGCCAGCAGCCAGAGACCCCAGGGAAGTAATGAAAAACTGTTTTTT
CASSQRPQGSNEKLFF
>TRBV27|13|-|TRBJ1-2|once
TGTGCCAGCAGTTTTGACCGTCGATATGGCTACACCTTC
CASSFDRRYGYTF
>TRBV4-2|13|-|TRBJ1-1|-
TGTGCCAGCAGCCCGGGGGCCAGGACTGAAGCTTTCTTT
CASSPGARTEAFF
>TRBV5-4|14|TRBD1|TRBJ1-1|-
TGTGCCAGCAGCCACCTAACAGGGGGCACTGAAGCTTTCTTT
CASSHLTGGTEAFF
>TRBV5-1|15|TRBD2|TRBJ2-1|-
TGCGCCAGCAGCTTGGTGGGGGAGGGTAGCAATGAGCAGTTCTTC
CASSLVGEGSNEQFF
>TRBV20-1|10|-|TRBJ2-7|-
TGCAGTGCTAGGCAGGGGAGGCAGTACTTC
CSARQGRQYF
>TRBV28|15|TRBD2|TRBJ2-1|once
TGTGCCAGTTGGGATATCAGCGGGAGTTACAATGAGCAGTTCTTC
CASWDISGSYNEQFF
>TRBV11-2|16|-|TRBJ1-5|-
TGTGCCAGCAGCTTGCGCTCTGACAATAGCAATCAGCCCCAGCATTTT
CASSLRSDNSNQPQHF
>TRBV10-3|14|-|TRBJ2-5|-
TGTGCCATCAGTGAGTCGGACAGACAAGAGACCCAGTACTTC
CAISESDRQETQYF
>TRBV21-1|13|-|TRBJ2-7|-
TGTGCCACCTTGGCCGGGATCGACTACGAGCAGTACTTC
CATLAGIDYEQYF
>TRBV5-5|13|-|TRBJ1-5|-
TGTGCCAGCAGCTCAACAGGGCAGCAGCCCCAGCATTTT
CASSSTGQQPQHF
>TRBV10-2|14|-|TRBJ1-3|-
TGCGCCAGCACCACAGGGATAGTCGGAAACACCATATATTTT
CASTTGIVGNTIYF
>TRBV28|14|-|TRBJ1-4|-
TGTGCCAGCAGTTTCCACCGTCCGAATGAAAAACTGTTTTTT
CASSFHRPNEKLFF
>TRBV5-1|16|TRBD2|TRBJ2-3|-
TGCGCCAGCAGCTTGGAAACCATCGGGAGGACAGATACGCAGTATTTT
CASSLETIGRTDTQYF
>TRBV4-3|11|-|TRBJ1-1|-
TGCGCCAGCAGCCAAGACAGGGAAGCTTTCTTT
CASSQDREAFF
>TRBV5-1|14|TRBD2|TRBJ2-1|-
TGCGCCAGCAGCTTGATGGGGGGGTACAATGAGCAGTTCTTC
CASSLMGGYNEQFF
>TRBV25-1|14|-|TRBJ2-1|-
TGTGCCAGCAGTGACCCCGGGAGCAGCAATGAGCAGTTCTTC
CASSDPGSSNEQFF
>TRBV28|14|-|TRBJ1-1|-
TGTGCCAGCAGTTTAGTACAGGGTTCCACTGAAGCTTTCTTT
CASSLVQGSTEAFF
>TRBV7-7|13|-|TRBJ2-3|-
TGTGCCAGCAGCTTAGCAGAGACAGATACGCAGTATTTT
CASSLAETDTQYF
>TRBV19|15|-|TRBJ1-5|-
TGTGCCAGTAGGCGACAGACTTATAGCAATCAGCCCCAGCATTTT
CASRRQTYSNQPQHF
>TRBV7-2|13|-|TRBJ1-1|few
TGTGCCAGTCTTGGACAGTGGAACACTGAAGCTTTCTTT
CASLGQWNTEAFF
>TRBV15|17|TRBD1|TRBJ1-2|few
TGTGCCACCAGCAGAGGTTCTGCAGGGGGCTTCAACTATGGCTACACCTTC
CATSRGSAGGFNYGYTF
>TRBV30|13|-|TRBJ2-3|many
TGTGCCTGGATGTACGGGAGCACAGATACGCAGTATTTT
CAWMYGSTDTQYF
>TRBV4-1|16|-|TRBJ2-3|-
TGCGCCAGCAGCCAAGATAGTTACGTCCGCACAGATACGCAGTATTTT
CASSQDSYVRTDTQYF
>TRBV19|13|-|TRBJ1-1|-
TGTGCCAGTAGTGTCACCCAATACGCTGAAGCTTTCTTT
CASSVTQYAEAFF
>TRBV7-9|14|-|TRBJ1-1|-
TGTGCCAGCAGCTTGGAGGGGGGAAACACTGAAGCTTTCTTT
CASSLEGGNTEAFF
>TRBV18|15|TRBD1|TRBJ1-4|-
TGTGCCAGCTCACGAGGGACAGGGTCTAATGAAAAACTGTTTTTT
CASSRGTGSNEKLFF
>TRBV2|13|TRBD1|TRBJ2-5|few
TGTGCCCGCCATGACAGGGCTCGAGAGACCCAGTACTTC
CARHDRARETQYF
>TRBV6-6|14|TRBD1|TRBJ2-4|-
TGTGCCAGCAGTTACGCAGGGGGAGAAAACATTCAGTACTTC
CASSYAGGENIQYF
>TRBV6-1|13|TRBD1|TRBJ2-4|-
TGTGCCAGCAAGGCCGGGACAGTAAACATTCAGTACTTC
CASKAGTVNIQYF
>TRBV6-5|13|-|TRBJ2-7|-
TGTGCCATCAGTGACCACAGTCCCTACGAGCAGTACTTC
CAISDHSPYEQYF
>TRBV7-9|13|-|TRBJ2-5|few
TGTGCCAGCAGCTTCGGTGGACAGCCAACCCAGTACTTC
CASSFGGQPTQYF